The rows below give T cell receptor beta chains drawn from one sample of a study of blood T cell repertoires in COVID-19. Using immunoSEQ multiplex PCR, the repertoire was profiled, and TCRdb retains in-frame clones only, with some absent. Of about 68,000 clones listed, 65% to 90% are singletons. Sequenced material: peripheral blood. These TCRs come from a man older than 75 with COVID-19, enrolled during active disease. CDR3s include the opening cysteine and the closing phenylalanine or tryptophan. D genes are given only for firm matches. Where a row states a size, it is once, few, many or the class of an expanded clone; other rows omit it.

J gene,D gene,V gene,CDR3 length,clone size,CDR3 protein,CDR3 DNA
TRBJ2-5,TRBD2,TRBV4-2,17,once,CASSQEGTSGVQETQYF,TGTGCCAGCAGCCAAGAAGGGACTAGCGGGGTACAAGAGACCCAGTACTTC
TRBJ1-6,NA,TRBV9,13,NA,CASSVSRDSPLHF,TGTGCCAGCAGCGTAAGTCGCGATTCACCCCTCCACTTT
TRBJ1-1,NA,TRBV28,13,NA,CASSLLYNTEAFF,TGTGCCAGCAGTTTATTGTATAACACTGAAGCTTTCTTT
TRBJ2-7,TRBD1,TRBV7-9,14,NA,CASSQGQGSYEQYF,TGTGCCAGCAGTCAAGGACAGGGTTCGTACGAGCAGTACTTC
TRBJ2-6,TRBD1,TRBV19,16,NA,CASRRTGASGANVLTF,TGTGCCAGTAGGAGGACAGGGGCTTCTGGGGCCAACGTCCTGACTTTC
TRBJ1-6,TRBD1,TRBV18,14,NA,CASSLGQDNSPLHF,TGTGCCAGCTCCCTGGGACAGGATAATTCACCCCTCCACTTT
TRBJ2-3,TRBD2,TRBV3-1/TRBV3-2,17,NA,CASSQEAQRGGLATQYF,TGTGCCAGCAGCCAAGAAGCCCAGCGGGGGGGCCTTGCTACGCAGTATTTT
TRBJ2-2,TRBD2,TRBV27,16,NA,CASSLVKAGGPGELFF,TGTGCCAGCAGTTTGGTAAAAGCGGGGGGGCCCGGGGAGCTGTTTTTT
TRBJ2-7,NA,TRBV27,13,few,CASSLGTSYEQYF,TGTGCCAGCAGTTTGGGCACTTCCTACGAGCAGTACTTC
TRBJ1-2,TRBD1,TRBV29-1,16,NA,CSVLETGRTANYGYTF,TGCAGCGTTTTGGAGACAGGGAGAACCGCTAACTATGGCTACACCTTC
TRBJ1-5,TRBD1,TRBV7-2,16,once,CASSLLTGGRYQPQHF,TGTGCCAGCAGCTTACTGACAGGGGGCCGATATCAGCCCCAGCATTTT
TRBJ2-5,TRBD1,TRBV27,14,NA,CASSLTGGGETQYF,TGTGCCAGCAGTCTAACAGGGGGCGGAGAGACCCAGTACTTC
TRBJ2-7,NA,TRBV25-1,11,NA,CASRRFSEQYF,TGTGCCAGCAGGAGGTTTTCGGAGCAGTACTTC
TRBJ2-5,NA,TRBV19,12,NA,CASNKLGEAQYF,TGTGCCAGTAATAAACTAGGAGAGGCCCAGTACTTC
TRBJ2-1,NA,TRBV19,14,NA,CASSTPGGSNEQFF,TGTGCCAGTAGTACCCCCGGCGGGTCCAATGAGCAGTTCTTC
TRBJ2-4,NA,TRBV15,14,NA,CATSRPRVGNIQYF,TGTGCCACCAGCAGACCCAGGGTAGGAAACATTCAGTACTTC
TRBJ2-3,TRBD1,TRBV5-1,16,NA,CASSTDGQGPADTQYF,TGCGCCAGCAGCACTGACGGACAGGGGCCCGCAGATACGCAGTATTTT
TRBJ1-6,TRBD1,TRBV25-1,15,few,CASSGGQVHNSPLHF,TGTGCCAGCAGTGGGGGACAGGTCCATAATTCACCCCTCCACTTT
TRBJ1-1,NA,TRBV5-6,15,NA,CASSRSRGRNTEAFF,TGTGCCAGCAGCAGGTCTAGGGGGAGGAACACTGAAGCTTTCTTT
TRBJ1-6,TRBD1,TRBV18,16,NA,CASSLGQGSSNSPLHF,TGTGCCAGCTCACTGGGACAGGGGTCCTCTAATTCACCCCTCCACTTT
TRBJ1-5,TRBD1,TRBV18,18,few,CASSPLEVGGRGNQPQHF,TGTGCCAGCTCACCATTGGAGGTAGGGGGCAGGGGCAATCAGCCCCAGCATTTT
TRBJ1-5,TRBD1,TRBV6-2/TRBV6-3,15,NA,CASSYGDRVNQPQHF,TGTGCCAGCAGTTACGGAGACAGGGTAAATCAGCCCCAGCATTTT
TRBJ2-3,NA,TRBV5-1,14,NA,CASSLEGGGDTQYF,TGCGCCAGCAGCTTGGAGGGAGGCGGCGATACGCAGTATTTT
TRBJ2-1,TRBD2,TRBV4-2,16,NA,CASSRTGTSGVDEQFF,TGTGCCAGCAGCCGTACCGGGACTAGCGGGGTGGATGAGCAGTTCTTC
TRBJ1-5,NA,TRBV6-6,14,NA,CASSYSGGNQPQHF,TGTGCCAGCAGTTACTCGGGGGGAAATCAGCCCCAGCATTTT